This is a list of T cell receptor beta chains from one sample in a study of Ad26.COV2.S vaccination and SARS-CoV-2 variants. Measured with immunoSEQ multiplex PCR; TCRdb has only the in-frame clones, and not every one. The data contain fewer than 400,000 clones, roughly 86% of them singletons. The material was peripheral blood, obtained in a trial of Ad26.COV2.S vaccine versus placebo. The receptors shown here come from a person between 18 and 59 years old who received the Ad26.COV2.S COVID-19 vaccine or a placebo. Each CDR3 is given with its conserved first and last residue. D genes are given only for firm matches. Only some rows state a clone size, as once, few, many or a class for expanded clones.

TRBD1,TRBV5-1,.,TRBJ2-6,TGCGCCAGCAGCTTCCCGGGACAGGGATCCGGGGCCAACGTCCTGACTTTC,CASSFPGQGSGANVLTF
.,TRBV7-8,.,TRBJ1-5,TGTGCCAGCAGCTTGCGGGGGGGAATAGTTGAGCCCCAGCATTTT,CASSLRGGIVEPQHF
TRBD1,TRBV5-6,.,TRBJ1-1,TGTGCCAGCAGGCCCTGGGGGACAGGGCGGACTGAAGCTTTCTTT,CASRPWGTGRTEAFF
TRBD2,TRBV4-2,.,TRBJ2-2,TGTGCCAGCAGCCACCATGCGGGGGGGCAAGGGGCCGGGGAGCTGTTTTTT,CASSHHAGGQGAGELFF
.,TRBV5-4,.,TRBJ1-6,TGTGCCAGCAGCCCTTCGGGACCGTCAAGGAATTCACCCCTCCACTTT,CASSPSGPSRNSPLHF
.,TRBV7-2,once,TRBJ1-5,TGTGCCAGCAGCTTAGAAGGGGCTAGCAATCAGCCCCAGCATTTT,CASSLEGASNQPQHF
.,TRBV6-5,.,TRBJ2-1,TGTGCCAGCCGAGGAAGCTCCTACAATGAGCAGTTCTTC,CASRGSSYNEQFF
.,TRBV30,.,TRBJ2-7,TGTGCCTTCACAGGAACCTACGAGCAGTACTTC,CAFTGTYEQYF
TRBD1,TRBV5-1,.,TRBJ2-5,TGCGCCAGCAGTGGGGGACAGCCACAAGAGACCCAGTACTTC,CASSGGQPQETQYF
.,TRBV6-2/TRBV6-3,once,TRBJ1-5,TGTGCCAGCAGCCAGGGGAGCGGAGGCAATCAGCCCCAGCATTTT,CASSQGSGGNQPQHF
.,TRBV13,.,TRBJ1-1,TGTGCCAGCAGTATCAGGGAGGCGGTTGAGTGGACTGAAGCTTTCTTT,CASSIREAVEWTEAFF
.,TRBV13,once,TRBJ2-2,TGTGCCAGCAGCCTAGTAATAAGGGACTCTTACACCGGGGAGCTGTTTTTT,CASSLVIRDSYTGELFF
.,TRBV9,.,TRBJ2-2,TGTGCCAGCAGCGGGACCTACACCGGGGAGCTGTTTTTT,CASSGTYTGELFF
.,TRBV6-5,.,TRBJ1-2,TGTGCCAGCAGTTATGACCCCCTCTATGGCTACACCTTC,CASSYDPLYGYTF
TRBD1,TRBV7-3,.,TRBJ2-1,TGTGCCAGCAGCCTGGGACAGAACAATGAGCAGTTCTTC,CASSLGQNNEQFF
.,TRBV2,.,TRBJ1-1,TGTGCCAGCAGTGCCAGGCAAAACACTGAAGCTTTCTTT,CASSARQNTEAFF
.,TRBV13,.,TRBJ2-2,TGTGCCAGCAGCTCCCTTTCCCTCGCGAACACCGGGGAGCTGTTTTTT,CASSSLSLANTGELFF